These 17 T cell receptor beta chains were sequenced from one sample in a study of CD8 T cells in Susac syndrome. Random hexamers were used to reverse transcribe about 0.45 to 1 ug of RNA. TCRdb re-called the immunoSEQ multiplex PCR reads with MiXCR, one entry per CDR3 protein. In the table there are 250,000 to 350,000 distinct CDR3 sequences, roughly 84% of which are singletons. The sample was CD8+ T cells from PBMCs. These receptors were taken from a human donor with multiple sclerosis.

The rearrangement uses TRBV3-1 and TRBJ2-5, with D possibly TRBD2 on 5 matching bases. V was pared by 4 bases and J by 2 bases, with 17 bases between. The CDR3 extends over 16 amino acids. Germline V lookup: CDR1 LGHDT, CDR2 YNNKEL (reference sequence). In nucleotides, the CDR3 is TGTGCCAGCAGCCCACCCTCGGGGTACCCACAAGAGACCCAGTACTTC. Protein sequence: CASSPPSGYPQETQYF.

This sequence joins TRBV20-1 and TRBJ2-7, with 11 positions matching TRBD2. The CDR3 has 16 residues. CDR1 and CDR2 (germline): DFQATT, SNEGSKA (reference sequence). The J segment lost 3 bases and the V segment lost 6 bases, leaving 13 bases of the junction unmatched. In nucleotides, the CDR3 is TGCAGTGCGGACCCGGGACTAGCGGAGGACTACTACGAGCAGTACTTC. Translated, it gives CSADPGLAEDYYEQYF.

The chain links TRBV3-1 to TRBJ2-1; tentatively, D is TRBD2 (6 bases). The CDR3 has 12 residues. CDR1 and CDR2 (germline): LGHDT, YNNKEL (reference sequence). The V and J ends lost 4 bases and 8 bases respectively, with 9 bases between them. The CDR3 here is CASSRDWDEQFF. The CDR3 coding sequence is TGTGCCAGCAGCCGGGACTGGGATGAGCAGTTCTTC.

This sequence joins TRBV15 and TRBJ2-1, with TRBD2 as a possible D gene (5 bases). The CDR3 extends over 16 amino acids. Trimming stripped 1 base from V and 2 bases from J, with 12 bases between. The germline gives CDR1 LNHNV, CDR2 YYDKDF (reference sequence). The CDR3 coding sequence is TGTGCCACCAGCAGAGGGCCAGCGGAGGCCTACAATGAGCAGTTCTTC. Amino acids: CATSRGPAEAYNEQFF.

The chain combines TRBV28 with TRBJ2-5; D call uncertain. The CDR3 length is 14 residues. V lost 6 bases to trimming and J lost 1 base, with 12 bases between them. CDR1 is MDHEN, CDR2 SYDVKM, per germline. In DNA form, the CDR3 reads TGTGCCAGCAGCCGATCAGGTCCCCAAGAGACCCAGTACTTC. Translated: CASSRSGPQETQYF.

The chain is built from TRBV19 and TRBJ2-3; a possible D gene is TRBD2 (5 bases). Germline loops: CDR1 LNHDA, CDR2 SQIVND (reference sequence). CDR3 length: 15 amino acids. V lost 3 bases and J 6 bases, leaving 16 bases between the germline ends. The CDR3, as DNA: TGTGCCAGTAGTATGAGTGGGAGTGGTTGGGATACGCAGTATTTT. Its translation: CASSMSGSGWDTQYF.

The chain has TRBV9 and TRBJ2-5; 8 nucleotides agree with TRBD2. The CDR3 has 15 residues. V dropped 3 bases and J dropped 2; count of bases not matched to a gene: 6. Germline lookup yields CDR1 SGDLS and CDR2 YYNGEE. DNA of the CDR3: TGTGCCAGCAGCGAAGGTAGCGGGACTCAAGAGACCCAGTACTTC. It is translated as CASSEGSGTQETQYF. The full variable domain, its missing parts supplied by reference TRBV9 and TRBJ2-5, is DSGVTQTPKHLITATGQRVTLRCSPRSGDLSVYWYQQSLDQGLQFLIQYYNGEERAKGNILERFSAQQFPDLHSELNLSSLELGDSALYFCASSEGSGTQETQYFGPGTRLLVL.

The J gene is TRBJ2-2, the V gene TRBV6-1; 10 nucleotides agree with TRBD1. CDR1 MNHNS and CDR2 SASEGT come from the germline V gene. With 11 bases clipped from V and 5 bases from J, the junction kept 8 bases outside the gene matches. The CDR3 spans 14 residues. The DNA for the CDR3 is TGTGCCGGAAGACAGGGGGCAGGAACCGGGGAGCTGTTTTTT. It codes for CAGRQGAGTGELFF.

CDR3 region: CASSLFGEAGTYEQYF. CDR3 DNA sequence: TGTGCCAGCAGTTTATTTGGGGAGGCCGGAACCTACGAGCAGTACTTC. The genes are TRBV28 and TRBJ2-7, with D possibly TRBD2 on 6 matching bases. The CDR3 is 16 amino acids. Trimming cost V 1 base and J 2 bases, with 15 bases left between them. Germline lookup yields CDR1 MDHEN and CDR2 SYDVKM.

The V call is TRBV23-1, the J call TRBJ1-5, with unresolved D. TRBV23-1 is placed among ORFs of uncertain function. The V end lost 1 base, the J end lost 3 bases, and 10 bases lay between the germline ends. This CDR3 region has 15 residues. Written as DNA, the CDR3 is TGCGCCAGCAGTCAATTTCGCCCGATCAATCAGCCCCAGCATTTT. Its protein is CASSQFRPINQPQHF.

The chain links TRBV2 to TRBJ1-2, with TRBD1 identical over 10 bases. Germline trimming cut 5 bases from V and 7 bases from J; bases unmatched to any gene: 10. This CDR3 region has 15 residues. Per germline, CDR1 SNHLY and CDR2 FYNNEI. The CDR3 DNA sequence: TGTGCCAGCAGTCTTCGACAGGGGGCGGAGAGTGGCTACACCTTC. It encodes CASSLRQGAESGYTF.

V is TRBV28 and J is TRBJ1-6, with TRBD1 as a possible D gene (6 bases). V shed 2 bases and J shed 6 bases, with 8 bases lying between them. Germline V gives CDR1 MDHEN, CDR2 SYDVKM. This CDR3 is 14 amino acids long. CDR3 amino acids: CASSLRGGNSPLHF. CDR3 bases: TGTGCCAGCAGTTTACGAGGGGGTAATTCACCCCTCCACTTT. The whole variable domain, remainder taken from reference TRBV28 and TRBJ1-6, is DVKVTQSSRYLVKRTGEKVFLECVQDMDHENMFWYRQDPGLGLRLIYFSYDVKMKEKGDIPEGYSVSREKKERFSLILESASTNQTSMYLCASSLRGGNSPLHFGNGTRLTVT.

V usage is TRBV9 and J usage is TRBJ2-5; D uncertain. Germline lookup yields CDR1 SGDLS and CDR2 YYNGEE. CDR3 length: 16 residues. Trimming shortened V by 3 bases and J by 2 bases, and 17 bases separated the two germline ends. The CDR3 is CASSARPTTNQETQYF. DNA for the CDR3: TGTGCCAGCAGCGCCCGACCGACAACTAATCAAGAGACCCAGTACTTC.

The J gene is TRBJ2-1, the V gene TRBV19, with a tentative D call TRBD2 (6 bases). CDR1 is LNHDA and CDR2 is SQIVND in the germline V gene (reference sequence). The length of the CDR3 is 14 residues. V lost 3 bases and J 8 bases, leaving 14 bases between the germline ends. CDR3 DNA sequence: TGTGCCAGTAGTATTAGGTGGGAGGTCCATGAGCAGTTCTTC. This sequence encodes CASSIRWEVHEQFF.

This chain uses TRBV12-3 or TRBV12-4 with TRBJ2-4; D tentatively reads TRBD1 or TRBD2 (5 bases each). This CDR3 comprises 18 residues. Trimming stripped 3 bases from V and 0 bases from J, with 18 bases between. DNA of the CDR3: TGTGCCAGCAGTTTCCGACCGGGGCGGGCGCTAGCCAAAAACATTCAGTACTTC. It is translated as CASSFRPGRALAKNIQYF.

V and J are TRBV3-1 and TRBJ1-5, with 7 bases aligning to TRBD1. CDR1 is LGHDT and CDR2 is YNNKEL in the germline V gene (reference sequence). The CDR3 loop spans 14 amino acids. V dropped 6 bases and J dropped 5; count of bases not matched to a gene: 7. The CDR3 DNA follows: TGTGCCAGCAGTACACAGGGGATTGATCAGCCCCAGCATTTT. Amino acid sequence: CASSTQGIDQPQHF.

The CDR3 region is CASSLPTGKSNEQFF. Here the CDR3 DNA reads TGTGCCAGCAGCTTACCCACGGGAAAATCCAATGAGCAGTTCTTC. V gene TRBV11-2 combines with J gene TRBJ2-1, with D possibly TRBD2 on 5 matching bases. This CDR3 is 15 amino acids long. Trimming took 2 bases from V and 6 from J, leaving 14 bases between them. Germline-derived CDR1 and CDR2 are SGHAT and FQNNGV.